This entry features one TCR beta chain sequence. The antigen is not known. Primed by a sample-barcoded 5' primer and a J-beta primer mix, a second PCR proceeded for 7 to 11 cycles. TCRdb reprocessed the 5' RACE reads via MiXCR and lists one record per CDR3 protein. The table records 800,000 to 950,000 distinct CDR3 sequences, roughly 50% of them present only once. This CDR3 is 11 amino acids long. The V end lost 6 bases, the J end lost 7 bases, and 10 bases lay between the germline ends. The germline V gene encodes CDR1 SQVTM and CDR2 ANQGSEA. The data were obtained in a study of blood T cells in healthy people across ages. General study findings and limits: Without sorted subsets, naive and antigen-experienced compartments could not be conclusively compared.

Extraction yielded at least 6 micrograms of total RNA per sample. This chain connects TRBV29-1 to TRBJ2-1, with D tentatively TRBD1 or TRBD2 (5 bases each). Sequencing input: blood. The receptor comes from a man aged 25 to 40 in good health. The CDR3 region has the DNA TGCAGCGTCGGGACCTCTAATGAGCAGTTCTTC. Translated: CSVGTSNEQFF.